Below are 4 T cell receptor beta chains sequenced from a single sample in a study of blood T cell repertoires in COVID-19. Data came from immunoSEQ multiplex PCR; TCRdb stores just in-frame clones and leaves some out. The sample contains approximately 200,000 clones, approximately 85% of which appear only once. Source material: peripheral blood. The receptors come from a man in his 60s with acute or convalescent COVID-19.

CDR3 in DNA: TGTGCCAGCTCACCTATAGATCAAGAGACCCAGTACTTC. As protein: CASSPIDQETQYF. The chain joins TRBV18 to TRBJ2-5; unclear D gene. With 3 bases removed from V and 2 bases from J, the gap between germline ends came to 7 bases. The CDR3 length is 13 residues. Germline V CDR1 and CDR2: KGHSH, LQKENI.

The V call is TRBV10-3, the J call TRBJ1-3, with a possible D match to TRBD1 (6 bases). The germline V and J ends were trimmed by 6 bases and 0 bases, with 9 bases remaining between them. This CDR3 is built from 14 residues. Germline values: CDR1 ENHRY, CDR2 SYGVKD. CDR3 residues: CAIRDSDSGNTIYF. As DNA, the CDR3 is TGTGCCATCAGGGACAGCGACTCTGGAAACACCATATATTTT.

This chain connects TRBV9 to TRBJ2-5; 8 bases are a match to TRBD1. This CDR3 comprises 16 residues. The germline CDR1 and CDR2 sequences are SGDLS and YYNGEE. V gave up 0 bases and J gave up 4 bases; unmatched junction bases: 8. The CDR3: CASSVGHRGSGETQYF. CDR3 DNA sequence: TGTGCCAGCAGCGTAGGTCACAGGGGGTCGGGAGAGACCCAGTACTTC.

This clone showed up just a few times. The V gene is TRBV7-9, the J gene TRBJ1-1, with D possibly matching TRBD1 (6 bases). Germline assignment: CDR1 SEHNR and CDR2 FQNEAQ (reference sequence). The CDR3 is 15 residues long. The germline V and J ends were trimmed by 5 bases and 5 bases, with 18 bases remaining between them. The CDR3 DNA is TGTGCCAGCAGCCCCCCCAGGGGCATGGGGACTGAAGCTTTCTTT. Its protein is CASSPPRGMGTEAFF. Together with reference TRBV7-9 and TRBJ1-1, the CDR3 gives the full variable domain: DTGVSQNPRHKITKRGQNVTFRCDPISEHNRLYWYRQTLGQGPEFLTYFQNEAQLEKSRLLSDRFSAERPKGSFSTLEIQRTEQGDSAMYLCASSPPRGMGTEAFFGQGTRLTVV.